Reported below is one TCR beta chain. Germline V lookup: CDR1 MNHEY, CDR2 SVGAGI. This CDR3 spans 14 amino acids. V lost 2 bases to trimming and J lost 9 bases, with 16 bases between them. The record originates from a study of T-cell memory formation after mild COVID-19. TCRdb processed the 5' RACE reads anew with MiXCR; each CDR3 protein has one entry. Seen here are approximately 410,000 distinct CDR3 sequences, less than 25% observed once, and the top ten hold over 10%. The source is an adult woman who had mild COVID-19 (a few samples of this study predate the infection). Cell type and time point are not known. The material sequenced was PBMCs or a T cell subset sorted from them (not recorded which). This chain connects TRBV6-5 to TRBJ2-5; D possibly matches TRBD1 or TRBD2 (5 bases each). As DNA, the CDR3 is TGTGCCAGCAGTTACAGGGACGACAGCCTACCCCAGTACTTC. Translation: CASSYRDDSLPQYF.